The 16 T cell receptor beta chains in this list originate from one sample, sequenced in a study of cytomegalovirus exposure and HLA in healthy donors. The PCR ran on 60 Vbeta and 13 Jbeta primers. This table comes from immunoSEQ multiplex PCR, and its TCRdb copy is limited to in-frame clones, with some not included. The data show about 140,000 clones, around three quarters seen once. The sequenced sample consisted of PBMCs. The receptors here all came from a male donor in good health and CMV-seronegative.

This sequence joins TRBV2 and TRBJ2-2; D perhaps matches TRBD2 (6 bases). The CDR3 is 15 amino acids. Germline V CDR1 and CDR2: SNHLY, FYNNEI. V was trimmed by 7 bases and J by 2 bases, leaving 14 bases between them. The CDR3 nucleotides are TGTGCCAGCATCGAAGGGCGGGGAAACACCGGGGAGCTGTTTTTT. Protein sequence: CASIEGRGNTGELFF.

The genes are TRBV7-9 and TRBJ2-5, with 8 positions matching TRBD1. The CDR3 loop spans 15 amino acids. The J segment lost 5 bases and the V segment lost 1 base, leaving 6 bases of the junction unmatched. CDR1 and CDR2 from the germline V gene are SEHNR and FQNEAQ (reference sequence). Here the CDR3 reads CASSLVQGATETQYF. CDR3 DNA sequence: TGTGCCAGCAGCTTAGTTCAGGGGGCCACGGAGACCCAGTACTTC.

The chain has TRBV19 and TRBJ2-7, with TRBD1 matching 9 bases. In germline, CDR1 is LNHDA, CDR2 SQIVND (reference sequence). V shed 4 bases and J 4 bases; nucleotides not matched to a gene: 14. The CDR3 length is 17 residues. CDR3: CASSKKTGGAGWYEQYF. In DNA, the CDR3 is TGTGCCAGTAGTAAGAAAACAGGGGGCGCCGGTTGGTACGAGCAGTACTTC.

The chain couples TRBV4-1 to TRBJ2-5; maybe TRBD1 (7 bases). The CDR3 extends over 17 amino acids. Trimming pared 2 bases from V and 3 bases from J, leaving 19 bases between. Per the germline V gene, CDR1 is MGHRA and CDR2 is YSYEKL. CDR3 DNA sequence: TGCGCCAGCAGCCAATCCGGGCCGCCCAGGGGGGAAGAGACCCAGTACTTC. Protein sequence: CASSQSGPPRGEETQYF.

The chain combines TRBV21-1 with TRBJ1-2; the table's D call, TRBD1, was not checked against the DNA. TRBV21-1 is shown as a pseudogene. The CDR3 contains 17 residues. The CDR3 region has the DNA TGTGCCAGCAGCAAAGAAAATCAGGAAGGCAGGAACTATGGCTACACCTTC. Translation: CASSKENQEGRNYGYTF.

This chain connects TRBV9 to TRBJ2-3, with TRBD2 as a possible D gene (6 bases). Germline CDR1 is SGDLS and CDR2 is YYNGEE. The CDR3 extends over 15 amino acids. V lost 4 bases and J lost 0, with 12 bases in between. CDR3 loop: CASSPQSGSTDTQYF. Written as DNA, the CDR3 is TGTGCCAGCAGCCCCCAAAGCGGGAGCACAGATACGCAGTATTTT.

Details on this clone: This specimen includes other DNA sequences encoding the same CDR3. The J gene is TRBJ2-7, the V gene TRBV5-6; possible D gene TRBD2, 5 bases. Per germline, CDR1 SGHDT and CDR2 YYEEEE. The CDR3 spans 14 residues. V was trimmed by 0 bases and J by 6 bases, leaving 13 bases between them. The CDR3 DNA reads TGTGCCAGCAGCTTGGGGACTGTCTCGGGCGAGCAGTACTTC. Translation: CASSLGTVSGEQYF.

This clone occurred a few times. The chain is built from TRBV18 and TRBJ2-1; tentatively, D is TRBD1 (5 bases). This CDR3 contains 16 residues. The germline gives CDR1 KGHSH, CDR2 LQKENI. V lost 5 bases and J lost 6, with 20 bases in between. As DNA, the CDR3 is TGTGCCAGCTCAAACCTGAATGGGGCGCGCGGCAATGAGCAGTTCTTC. It encodes CASSNLNGARGNEQFF.

The chain employs TRBV28 and TRBJ2-2; the match to TRBD2 covers 13 bases. V lost 10 bases to trimming and J lost 6 bases; unmatched junction nucleotides: 14. The length of the CDR3 is 17 residues. Germline loops: CDR1 MDHEN, CDR2 SYDVKM. CDR3 sequence: CATNLPGLAGKSGELFF. CDR3 sequence (DNA): TGTGCCACCAACCTTCCGGGACTAGCGGGAAAGTCCGGGGAGCTGTTTTTT.

CDR3: CASSYSRQLHTEAFF. Written as DNA, the CDR3 is TGTGCCAGCAGTTACTCTCGACAGCTTCACACTGAAGCTTTCTTT. The chain has TRBV6-5 and TRBJ1-1, with D possibly being TRBD1 (5 bases). Trimming removed 0 bases at V and 3 bases at J, with 11 bases between. CDR1 is MNHEY and CDR2 is SVGAGI in the germline V gene. The CDR3 covers 15 residues.

V and J are TRBV11-1 and TRBJ2-3; the D is unclear. Looked up from germline, CDR1 is SGHAT and CDR2 is FQDESV (reference sequence). The CDR3 is made up of 13 amino acids. V shed 4 bases and J shed 6 bases, with 11 bases lying between them. CDR3 in DNA: TGTGCCAGCAGCTCTGGGCCTTTGGATACGCAGTATTTT. Its protein is CASSSGPLDTQYF.

This chain uses TRBV6-5 with TRBJ1-4; D ambiguous. In germline, CDR1 is MNHEY, CDR2 SVGAGI. This CDR3 is 14 amino acids long. V was shortened by 6 bases and J by 5 bases, with 13 bases between the two germline ends. CDR3 DNA: TGTGCCAGCAGCCAGCGGGCCTCAAATGAAAAACTGTTTTTT. Translating gives CASSQRASNEKLFF.

V gene TRBV2 combines with J gene TRBJ1-1, with 8 bases aligning to TRBD1. V was clipped by 3 bases and J by 11 bases; unmatched bases: 14. Germline V lookup: CDR1 SNHLY, CDR2 FYNNEI. This CDR3 region has 15 residues. The CDR3, as DNA: TGTGCCAGCAGTGAGTCGGGACAGGATTATGTGGCGGCTTTCTTT. Its protein is CASSESGQDYVAAFF.

The chain links TRBV19 to TRBJ2-2; D perhaps matches TRBD2 (6 bases). The V gene lost 4 bases and the J gene lost 2 bases, with 14 bases spanning the gap. Germline V gene sequence: CDR1 LNHDA, CDR2 SQIVND (reference sequence). The CDR3 consists of 16 residues. CDR3 region: CASSKLYAGNTGELFF. DNA for the CDR3: TGTGCCAGTAGTAAGCTATATGCGGGAAACACCGGGGAGCTGTTTTTT. Full variable domain (missing parts from reference TRBV19 and TRBJ2-2): DGGITQSPKYLFRKEGQNVTLSCEQNLNHDAMYWYRQDPGQGLRLIYYSQIVNDFQKGDIAEGYSVSREKKESFPLTVTSAQKNPTAFYLCASSKLYAGNTGELFFGEGSRLTVL.

The chain carries TRBV5-4 and TRBJ2-7; tentative D call: TRBD1 (5 bases). The CDR3 consists of 18 residues. The V and J ends lost 4 bases and 5 bases respectively, with 28 bases between them. The germline gives CDR1 SGHNT, CDR2 YYREEE (reference sequence). The CDR3 DNA sequence: TGTGCCAGCAGCCCCGCGGCAGCCCATGGACGGTCCAGGGACGAGCAGTACTTC. It yields the protein CASSPAAAHGRSRDEQYF. Drawing the rest from reference TRBV5-4 and TRBJ2-7, the complete variable domain is ETGVTQSPTHLIKTRGQQVTLRCSSQSGHNTVSWYQQALGQGPQFIFQYYREEENGRGNFPPRFSGLQFPNYSSELNVNALELDDSALYLCASSPAAAHGRSRDEQYFGPGTRLTVT.

The gene calls are TRBV4-3 and TRBJ2-3; TRBD2 is a possible D gene (6 bases). CDR3 length: 18 residues. From germline, CDR1 is LGHNA and CDR2 YSLEER. V was trimmed by 0 bases and J by 2 bases, leaving 18 bases between them. The CDR3 bases are TGCGCCAGCAGCCAAGATATTAACGCGGGGCCGGTCACAGATACGCAGTATTTT. As protein: CASSQDINAGPVTDTQYF.